A selection of T cell receptor beta chains follows, all from one sample in a study of CD8 T cells in ankylosing spondylitis. MiXCR, run by TCRdb on the 5' RACE reads, gives a single entry per CDR3 protein. The sample contains hundreds of thousands of distinct CDR3 sequences, 20% of which appear only once. What was sequenced was blood, either unsorted or a sorted T cell fraction (not recorded which). Source of these receptors: a male donor with ankylosing spondylitis or in good health (not recorded which). Each CDR3 is given with its conserved first and last residue. The D gene is left open where the match is weak. Clone size is stated in some rows and not others, as once, few, many or a class when expanded.

d_call: TRBD2; clone_size: .; v_call: TRBV20-1; cdr3_length: 14; j_call: TRBJ2-2; cdr3_aa: CSASGRANTGELFF; cdr3_nt: TGCAGTGCTAGCGGGAGGGCCAACACCGGGGAGCTGTTTTTT
d_call: TRBD2; clone_size: few; v_call: TRBV5-1; cdr3_length: 15; j_call: TRBJ2-5; cdr3_aa: CASSSRGLDQETQYF; cdr3_nt: TGCGCCAGCAGCTCGAGAGGACTAGACCAAGAGACCCAGTACTTC
d_call: TRBD2; clone_size: .; v_call: TRBV24-1; cdr3_length: 15; j_call: TRBJ2-1; cdr3_aa: CATSDLGLANNEQFF; cdr3_nt: TGTGCCACCAGTGATCTGGGACTAGCCAACAATGAGCAGTTCTTC
d_call: .; clone_size: .; v_call: TRBV12-3/TRBV12-4; cdr3_length: 13; j_call: TRBJ2-5; cdr3_aa: CASSLDRLETQYF; cdr3_nt: TGTGCCAGCAGTTTGGACAGATTAGAGACCCAGTACTTC
d_call: .; clone_size: few; v_call: TRBV21-1; cdr3_length: 12; j_call: TRBJ1-1; cdr3_aa: CASSGLLFEAFF; cdr3_nt: TGTGCCAGCAGCGGCCTACTCTTTGAAGCTTTCTTT
d_call: .; clone_size: .; v_call: TRBV4-1; cdr3_length: 15; j_call: TRBJ2-1; cdr3_aa: CASSQEGGPYNEQFF; cdr3_nt: TGCGCCAGCAGCCAAGAAGGAGGCCCCTACAATGAGCAGTTCTTC
d_call: .; clone_size: .; v_call: TRBV11-2; cdr3_length: 18; j_call: TRBJ1-4; cdr3_aa: CASSSRGSITRNNEKLFF; cdr3_nt: TGTGCCAGCAGCTCCCGCGGTTCGATTACTAGAAATAATGAAAAACTGTTTTTT
d_call: .; clone_size: few; v_call: TRBV29-1; cdr3_length: 15; j_call: TRBJ1-1; cdr3_aa: CSARGKQNMNTEAFF; cdr3_nt: TGCAGCGCCCGGGGAAAACAGAACATGAACACTGAAGCTTTCTTT
d_call: .; clone_size: .; v_call: TRBV3-1; cdr3_length: 15; j_call: TRBJ2-3; cdr3_aa: CASSPHAGGTDTQYF; cdr3_nt: TGTGCCAGCAGCCCCCATGCGGGCGGCACAGATACGCAGTATTTT
d_call: .; clone_size: many; v_call: TRBV5-1; cdr3_length: 16; j_call: TRBJ2-3; cdr3_aa: CASSLTRFGGTDTQYF; cdr3_nt: TGCGCCAGCAGCTTAACTAGGTTCGGGGGCACAGATACGCAGTATTTT
d_call: TRBD2; clone_size: .; v_call: TRBV6-7; cdr3_length: 16; j_call: TRBJ2-1; cdr3_aa: CASSFAGTTSHNEQFF; cdr3_nt: TGTGCCAGCAGTTTCGCCGGGACTACCTCACACAATGAGCAGTTCTTC
d_call: .; clone_size: .; v_call: TRBV7-6; cdr3_length: 16; j_call: TRBJ1-5; cdr3_aa: CASSTGLAGGADTQHF; cdr3_nt: TGTGCCAGCAGCACGGGACTAGCGGGGGGTGCAGATACGCAGCATTTT
d_call: .; clone_size: few; v_call: TRBV7-2; cdr3_length: 15; j_call: TRBJ2-3; cdr3_aa: CASSFDGSSTDTQYF; cdr3_nt: TGTGCCAGCAGCTTTGATGGCTCTAGCACAGATACGCAGTATTTT
d_call: TRBD2; clone_size: .; v_call: TRBV20-1; cdr3_length: 14; j_call: TRBJ2-5; cdr3_aa: CSAHGGGWQETQYF; cdr3_nt: TGCAGTGCCCACGGGGGGGGTTGGCAAGAGACCCAGTACTTC
d_call: .; clone_size: few; v_call: TRBV5-1; cdr3_length: 13; j_call: TRBJ1-2; cdr3_aa: CASSLGYREGYTF; cdr3_nt: TGCGCCAGCAGCTTGGGCTACAGGGAAGGCTACACCTTC
d_call: TRBD1; clone_size: few; v_call: TRBV7-3; cdr3_length: 15; j_call: TRBJ2-3; cdr3_aa: CASSLIQGGTDTQYF; cdr3_nt: TGTGCCAGCAGCTTAATACAGGGGGGCACAGATACGCAGTATTTT
d_call: TRBD1; clone_size: few; v_call: TRBV29-1; cdr3_length: 13; j_call: TRBJ1-5; cdr3_aa: CSVGTDGNQPQHF; cdr3_nt: TGCAGCGTCGGGACAGACGGCAATCAGCCCCAGCATTTT
d_call: .; clone_size: .; v_call: TRBV28; cdr3_length: 14; j_call: TRBJ2-3; cdr3_aa: CASSSDPVSDTQYF; cdr3_nt: TGTGCCAGCAGTTCGGATCCAGTTTCAGATACGCAGTATTTT
d_call: .; clone_size: few; v_call: TRBV9; cdr3_length: 16; j_call: TRBJ2-1; cdr3_aa: CASSVGHGQSYNEQFF; cdr3_nt: TGTGCCAGCAGCGTAGGTCACGGCCAGTCCTACAATGAGCAGTTCTTC
d_call: .; clone_size: few; v_call: TRBV7-9; cdr3_length: 13; j_call: TRBJ1-2; cdr3_aa: CASSLIGAEGYTF; cdr3_nt: TGTGCCAGCAGCCTAATCGGGGCGGAGGGCTACACCTTC
d_call: TRBD2; clone_size: .; v_call: TRBV5-1; cdr3_length: 15; j_call: TRBJ2-2; cdr3_aa: CASSSSGANTGELFF; cdr3_nt: TGCGCCAGCAGCTCTAGCGGAGCGAACACCGGGGAGCTGTTTTTT
d_call: .; clone_size: few; v_call: TRBV2; cdr3_length: 14; j_call: TRBJ1-5; cdr3_aa: CASTLLGSNQPQHF; cdr3_nt: TGTGCCAGCACCCTCCTAGGTAGCAATCAGCCCCAGCATTTT
d_call: .; clone_size: .; v_call: TRBV6-4; cdr3_length: 15; j_call: TRBJ2-1; cdr3_aa: CASSSGPGDSNEQFF; cdr3_nt: TGTGCCAGCAGCTCCGGGCCCGGGGACTCCAATGAGCAGTTCTTC
d_call: .; clone_size: .; v_call: TRBV19; cdr3_length: 14; j_call: TRBJ2-5; cdr3_aa: CASSTLRDQETQYF; cdr3_nt: TGTGCCAGTAGTACCCTCCGGGACCAAGAGACCCAGTACTTC
d_call: TRBD1; clone_size: few; v_call: TRBV29-1; cdr3_length: 12; j_call: TRBJ1-2; cdr3_aa: CSVWTGVYGYTF; cdr3_nt: TGCAGCGTTTGGACAGGGGTATATGGCTACACCTTC
d_call: TRBD1; clone_size: .; v_call: TRBV5-1; cdr3_length: 18; j_call: TRBJ2-2; cdr3_aa: CASSLAFGRDSGTGELFF; cdr3_nt: TGCGCCAGCAGCTTGGCCTTCGGCCGGGACAGTGGCACCGGGGAGCTGTTTTTT
d_call: TRBD1; clone_size: few; v_call: TRBV5-1; cdr3_length: 16; j_call: TRBJ2-5; cdr3_aa: CASSLGFRDREETQYF; cdr3_nt: TGCGCCAGCAGCTTGGGGTTCCGGGACAGGGAGGAGACCCAGTACTTC
d_call: TRBD1; clone_size: .; v_call: TRBV20-1; cdr3_length: 14; j_call: TRBJ2-5; cdr3_aa: CSATGTGMLETQYF; cdr3_nt: TGCAGTGCCACCGGGACAGGGATGTTGGAGACCCAGTACTTC
d_call: .; clone_size: .; v_call: TRBV28; cdr3_length: 15; j_call: TRBJ2-2; cdr3_aa: CASSPPTGETGELFF; cdr3_nt: TGTGCCAGCAGCCCCCCTACGGGAGAGACCGGGGAGCTGTTTTTT
d_call: .; clone_size: few; v_call: TRBV19; cdr3_length: 15; j_call: TRBJ2-2; cdr3_aa: CASSTAGTPTGELFF; cdr3_nt: TGTGCCAGTAGTACTGCCGGGACTCCTACCGGGGAGCTGTTTTTT
d_call: .; clone_size: .; v_call: TRBV10-2; cdr3_length: 15; j_call: TRBJ1-5; cdr3_aa: CASSERVRSNQPQHF; cdr3_nt: TGCGCCAGCAGTGAGAGGGTAAGGAGCAATCAGCCCCAGCATTTT
d_call: TRBD1; clone_size: .; v_call: TRBV27; cdr3_length: 18; j_call: TRBJ1-3; cdr3_aa: CASSVTGTGPLSGNTIYF; cdr3_nt: TGTGCCAGCAGTGTTACCGGGACAGGGCCTCTCTCTGGAAACACCATATATTTT